One sample yielded the 15 T cell receptor beta chains listed below, sequenced in a study of control samples from healthy donors and cancer patients. Here immunoSEQ multiplex PCR was the method, and the copy in TCRdb shows in-frame clones only, minus some. Its clone listing holds roughly 190,000 clones. Sequencing was done on a sample of blood. Source of these receptors: a woman in her twenties or thirties in good health.

The chain couples TRBV6-5 to TRBJ2-7, with D uncertain. The CDR3 totals 13 residues. Germline V lookup: CDR1 MNHEY, CDR2 SVGAGI. V shed 2 bases and J shed 2 bases, with 7 bases lying between them. CDR3 loop: CASSYRFTYEQYF. The DNA of the CDR3 is TGTGCCAGCAGTTACAGGTTTACCTACGAGCAGTACTTC.

The gene calls are TRBV5-1 and TRBJ1-3; D not certain. CDR3 size: 15 residues. Between the trimmed V and J ends, which lost 0 bases and 7 bases, there was a span of 14 bases. Germline V lookup: CDR1 SGHRS, CDR2 YFSETQ. CDR3 bases: TGCGCCAGCAGCTTGGCCTGGGAGGACCTGAACACCATATATTTT. Translated, it gives CASSLAWEDLNTIYF.

This chain links TRBV4-3 with TRBJ2-5, with TRBD2 as a possible D gene (5 bases). Trimming took 5 bases from V and 2 from J, leaving 12 bases between them. CDR1 and CDR2 (germline): LGHNA, YSLEER. CDR3 length: 14 amino acids. DNA for the CDR3: TGCGCCAGCAGCTCCGACGGGGAGCAAGAGACCCAGTACTTC. Its translation: CASSSDGEQETQYF.

The chain carries TRBV5-3 and TRBJ2-3; D not certain. TRBV5-3 carries the ORF label, with uncertain function. V was shortened by 1 base and J by 5 bases, with 20 bases between the two germline ends. The CDR3 has 17 residues. CDR3 bases: TGTGCCAGAAGCTTGAAGGAGCGACGATTATTACTAGATACGCAGTATTTT. The encoded protein is CARSLKERRLLLDTQYF.

This clone counts as medium-sized by frequency. The chain recombines TRBV11-2 with TRBJ1-3; D gene uncertain. The germline V and J ends were trimmed by 5 bases and 0 bases, with 14 bases remaining between them. CDR3 size: 16 residues. Germline-derived CDR1 and CDR2 are SGHAT and FQNNGV. The CDR3 DNA reads as TGTGCCAGCAGCCCGCGGGCCTCTAGCTCTGGAAACACCATATATTTT. Encoded protein: CASSPRASSSGNTIYF.

The J gene is TRBJ1-5, the V gene TRBV6-6; D is perhaps TRBD1 (5 bases). Germline CDR1 reads MNHNY; CDR2 reads SVGAGI (reference sequence). The CDR3 has 15 amino acids. V was clipped by 7 bases and J by 0 bases, with 13 bases between them. The CDR3 spells CASTETAYSNQPQHF. DNA of the CDR3: TGTGCCAGCACTGAGACAGCGTATAGCAATCAGCCCCAGCATTTT.

This chain uses TRBV30 with TRBJ2-2; unclear D gene. Per the germline V gene, CDR1 is GTSNPN and CDR2 is SVGIG (reference sequence). This CDR3 is 15 amino acids long. V lost 3 bases and J lost 7, with 18 bases in between. CDR3 nucleotide sequence: TGTGCCTGGAGCTCCTGGGCCCTGAAAGGCGGGGAGCTGTTTTTT. Its protein product is CAWSSWALKGGELFF.

The chain couples TRBV28 to TRBJ1-5; D remains ambiguous. Looked up from germline, CDR1 is MDHEN and CDR2 is SYDVKM. The CDR3 length is 13 residues. V dropped 5 bases and J dropped 7 bases, with 12 bases sitting between them. CDR3 amino acids: CASSLLLLQPQHF. CDR3 DNA sequence: TGTGCCAGCAGTCTTCTTCTGTTACAGCCCCAGCATTTT.

The chain couples TRBV7-6 to TRBJ1-4; D unresolved. V was clipped by 5 bases and J by 5 bases, with 9 bases between them. Germline values: CDR1 SGHVS, CDR2 FNYEAQ. This CDR3 is built from 13 residues. This chain's CDR3 is CASSEQYNEKLFF. Here the CDR3 DNA reads TGTGCCAGCAGCGAACAGTACAATGAAAAACTGTTTTTT.

The chain carries TRBV9 and TRBJ1-5, with D perhaps TRBD1 (6 bases). The CDR3 contains 17 residues. Looked up from germline, CDR1 is SGDLS and CDR2 is YYNGEE. Trimming removed 1 base at V and 7 bases at J, with 21 bases between. CDR3 loop: CASSVPRAGGPRQPQHF. CDR3 DNA sequence: TGTGCCAGCAGCGTACCTAGGGCCGGGGGGCCACGGCAGCCCCAGCATTTT. The full variable domain, completed using reference TRBV9 and TRBJ1-5, is DSGVTQTPKHLITATGQRVTLRCSPRSGDLSVYWYQQSLDQGLQFLIQYYNGEERAKGNILERFSAQQFPDLHSELNLSSLELGDSALYFCASSVPRAGGPRQPQHFGDGTRLSIL.

The chain is built from TRBV2 and TRBJ2-3, with D possibly being TRBD1 or TRBD2 (5 bases each). Germline V lookup: CDR1 SNHLY, CDR2 FYNNEI. The length of the CDR3 is 15 residues. Trimming stripped 6 bases from V and 0 bases from J, with 13 bases between. CDR3 sequence reads: CASSDGTASTDTQYF. In DNA form, the CDR3 reads TGTGCCAGCAGCGATGGGACGGCTAGCACAGATACGCAGTATTTT.

The rearrangement joins TRBV7-2 to TRBJ2-1, with TRBD1 matching over 7 bases. The germline V gene has CDR1 SGHTA and CDR2 FQGNSA. The CDR3 loop spans 15 amino acids. V was pared by 1 base and J by 0 bases, with 0 bases of the junction left unmatched. The CDR3 loop reads CASSLDRGSYNEQFF. The CDR3 coding sequence is TGTGCCAGCAGCTTAGACAGGGGCTCCTACAATGAGCAGTTCTTC.

J is TRBJ2-7 and V is TRBV4-1; a possible D gene is TRBD2 (5 bases). Trimming cost V 3 bases and J 5 bases, with 8 bases left between them. This CDR3 comprises 12 residues. Per germline, CDR1 MGHRA and CDR2 YSYEKL. The CDR3 spells CASSQERNEQYF. Written as DNA, the CDR3 is TGCGCCAGCAGCCAGGAGCGGAACGAGCAGTACTTC.

The chain joins TRBV6-2 or TRBV6-3 to TRBJ1-2; D not certain. Germline values: CDR1 MNHEY, CDR2 SVGEGT. The CDR3 length is 14 residues. The V end was cut by 3 bases, the J end by 4 bases, with 12 bases between. This CDR3 is CASSYSGVTYGYTF. CDR3 DNA: TGTGCCAGCAGTTATAGTGGGGTCACCTATGGCTACACCTTC.

This chain connects TRBV28 to TRBJ1-5; 10 positions match TRBD1. CDR3 size: 14 residues. Germline trimming cut 4 bases from V and 9 bases from J; bases unmatched to any gene: 6. The germline CDR1 and CDR2 sequences are MDHEN and SYDVKM. CDR3: CASSSGQGRGPQHF. The DNA of the CDR3 is TGTGCCAGCAGTTCGGGACAGGGGAGGGGGCCCCAGCATTTT. The full variable domain, with the rest looked up from reference TRBV28 and TRBJ1-5, is DVKVTQSSRYLVKRTGEKVFLECVQDMDHENMFWYRQDPGLGLRLIYFSYDVKMKEKGDIPEGYSVSREKKERFSLILESASTNQTSMYLCASSSGQGRGPQHFGDGTRLSIL.